The text below deals with one T cell receptor (beta chain). Patients from Seattle were sampled longitudinally, starting during active infection. The data are from a study of blood T cell repertoires in COVID-19. Original handling: Amplification with reference gene primers provided the estimates of nucleated cell counts. The data were produced by immunoSEQ multiplex PCR, yet TCRdb's version contains in-frame clones alone and is incomplete. That table supplies the V and J calls and clone size; D and trimming were determined from the DNA. The data show 150,000 to 200,000 clones, with 80% to 90% seen just once and roughly an eighth held by the top ten. The CDR3 length is 12 residues. Germline assignment: CDR1 MNHEY and CDR2 SVGAGI. Trimming stripped 6 bases from V and 7 bases from J, with 10 bases between.

V is TRBV6-5 and J is TRBJ2-1; no firm D call. Sequencing input: peripheral blood. This receptor was obtained from an elderly woman with COVID-19, enrolled during active disease. The CDR3 protein is CASSPDWNEQFF. The CDR3 DNA reads as TGTGCCAGCAGCCCAGACTGGAATGAGCAGTTCTTC.